This TCR beta chain was sequenced during a study of T-cell memory formation after mild COVID-19. This clonotype was observed a few times. Its specificity is unknown. Constant-segment-primed 5'RACE gave TCR alpha and TCR beta cDNA libraries with sample barcodes and UMIs. TCRdb reprocessed the 5' RACE reads with MiXCR, giving one entry per CDR3 protein. The sample carries approximately 270,000 distinct CDR3 sequences, 15% to 20% recorded once. Study-level results: There were some responding clones in pre-infection memory, which suggested that cross-reactive memory had joined. CD4+ contracting clones were mainly CM and EM; CD8+ ones, EMRA.

The germline V gene encodes CDR1 SGHKS and CDR2 YYEKEE (reference sequence). V was shortened by 1 base and J by 5 bases, with 15 bases between the two germline ends. The CDR3 has 15 amino acids. The sample was PBMCs or a T cell subset sorted from them (not recorded which). The TCR was taken from a man aged 18 to 30 who had mild COVID-19 (a few samples of this study predate the infection). Cell type and time point are not known. The rearrangement joins TRBV5-5 to TRBJ1-2; D is unclear. The chain's CDR3 is CASSLLAGLTYGYTF. CDR3 nucleotides: TGTGCCAGCAGCTTGTTAGCAGGCTTAACTTATGGCTACACCTTC.